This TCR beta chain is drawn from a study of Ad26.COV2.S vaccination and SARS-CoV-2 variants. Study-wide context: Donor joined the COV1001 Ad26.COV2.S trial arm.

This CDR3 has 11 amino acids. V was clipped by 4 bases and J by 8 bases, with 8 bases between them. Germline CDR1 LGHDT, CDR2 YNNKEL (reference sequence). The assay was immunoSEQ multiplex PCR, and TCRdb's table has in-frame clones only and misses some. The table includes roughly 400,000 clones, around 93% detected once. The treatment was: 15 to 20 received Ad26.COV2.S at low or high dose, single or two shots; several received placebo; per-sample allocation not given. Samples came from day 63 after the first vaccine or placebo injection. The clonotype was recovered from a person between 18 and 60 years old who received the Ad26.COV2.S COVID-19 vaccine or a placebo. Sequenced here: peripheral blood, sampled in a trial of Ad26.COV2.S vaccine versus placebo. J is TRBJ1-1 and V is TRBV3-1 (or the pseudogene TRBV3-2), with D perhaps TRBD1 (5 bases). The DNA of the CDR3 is TGTGCCAGCAGCCCCGGACAAGAAGCTTTCTTT. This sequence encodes CASSPGQEAFF.